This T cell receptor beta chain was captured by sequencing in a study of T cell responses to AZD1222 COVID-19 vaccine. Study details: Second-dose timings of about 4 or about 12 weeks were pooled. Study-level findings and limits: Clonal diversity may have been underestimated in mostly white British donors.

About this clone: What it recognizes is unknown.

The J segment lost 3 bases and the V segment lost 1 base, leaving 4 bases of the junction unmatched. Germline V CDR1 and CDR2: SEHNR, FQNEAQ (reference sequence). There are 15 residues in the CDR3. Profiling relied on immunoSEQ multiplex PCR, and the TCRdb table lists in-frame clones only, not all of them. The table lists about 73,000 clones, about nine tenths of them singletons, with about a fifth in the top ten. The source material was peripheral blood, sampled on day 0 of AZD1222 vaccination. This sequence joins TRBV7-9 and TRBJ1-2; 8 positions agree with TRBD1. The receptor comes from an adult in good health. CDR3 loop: CASSLGQGKDYGYTF. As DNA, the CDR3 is TGTGCCAGCAGCTTAGGACAGGGGAAGGACTATGGCTACACCTTC.